The clone carrying this T cell receptor (beta chain) was counted once. The sample comes from a study of blood T cells in healthy people across ages. Germline loops: CDR1 KGHSH, CDR2 LQKENI. The CDR3 covers 17 residues. A second PCR, run for 7 to 11 cycles, used a sample-barcoded 5' primer plus a J-beta primer mix. MiXCR was run by TCRdb on the 5' RACE reads, yielding one entry per CDR3 protein. The table records some 920,000 distinct CDR3 sequences, just over 50% of them present only once. The V and J genes are TRBV18 and TRBJ2-4, with 11 bases lining up with TRBD2. TRBJ2-7 explains the end of the DNA better; the J call may be wrong. This TCR was recovered from a woman between 55 and 75 years old in good health. What was sequenced was blood. DNA for the CDR3: TGTGCCAGCTCACCGTTTGGGACTAGCGGAAGCTCCTACGAGCAGTACTTC. It specifies CASSPFGTSGSSYEQYF.